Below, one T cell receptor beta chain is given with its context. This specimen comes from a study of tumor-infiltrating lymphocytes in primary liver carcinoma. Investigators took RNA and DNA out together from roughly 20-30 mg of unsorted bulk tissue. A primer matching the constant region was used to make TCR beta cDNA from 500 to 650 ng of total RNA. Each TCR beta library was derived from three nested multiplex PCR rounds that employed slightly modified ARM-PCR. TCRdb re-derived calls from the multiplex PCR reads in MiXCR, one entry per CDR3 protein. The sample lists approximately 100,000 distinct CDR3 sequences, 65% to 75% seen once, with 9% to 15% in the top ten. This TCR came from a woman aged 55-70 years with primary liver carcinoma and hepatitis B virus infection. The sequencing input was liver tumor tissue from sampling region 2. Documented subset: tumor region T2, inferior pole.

CDR3 bases: TGTGCCAGCAGTACTAGGCGTATTGAGCAGTTCTTC. It codes for CASSTRRIEQFF. The rearrangement links TRBV28 to TRBJ2-1, with D maybe TRBD2 (5 bases). The CDR3 runs 12 residues. Germline V CDR1 and CDR2: MDHEN, SYDVKM. V shed 5 bases and J shed 9 bases, with 11 bases lying between them.